Listed below are T cell receptor beta chains from one sample, sequenced in a study of regulatory T cells. Assay used: immunoSEQ multiplex PCR; TCRdb lists only in-frame clones, some missing. This sample has 20,000 to 25,000 clones, with 80% to 95% found just once. The sequenced material came from CD8+ T cells sorted from blood. Receptor source: a child aged 2 to 10 with CD3G deficiency. Each CDR3 is given without its conserved first and last residue. A D gene is named only where the DNA matches it firmly.

j_gene,v_gene,d_gene,CDR3aa
TRBJ1-4,TRBV28,TRBD1,ASSSAGGTNEKLF
TRBJ2-5,TRBV28,TRBD1,ASSSLTGMRETQY
TRBJ2-1,TRBV6-1,NA,ASSEIPPSPYNEQF
TRBJ1-1,TRBV5-1,NA,ASKGEGEVSEAF
TRBJ1-4,TRBV28,TRBD1,ASSADRGSTNEKLF
TRBJ1-5,TRBV28,NA,ASSLIGGILSNQPQH
TRBJ2-3,TRBV5-1,TRBD1,ASSDGTGRY
TRBJ2-1,TRBV28,NA,ASSLFSYSYNEQF
TRBJ1-5,TRBV6-1,NA,ASSEAGASGQPQH
TRBJ2-7,TRBV21-1,NA,ASSKYPSSYGASYEQY
TRBJ2-2,TRBV10-3,TRBD1,ASADRAGGELF
NA,TRBV6-1,NA,ASSDPPSYEQY
TRBJ2-1,TRBV28,TRBD2,ASSGAGREYNEQF
NA,TRBV7-8,TRBD2,ASSTEGLAGGPHEQY
TRBJ2-7,TRBV28,TRBD2,ASSPLAGGRYEQY
TRBJ1-5,TRBV28,NA,ASSPSGSNQPQH
TRBJ2-1,TRBV7-8,NA,ASSLERGNEQF
TRBJ2-4,TRBV27,NA,ASSLSHGPKNIQY
TRBJ2-7,TRBV6-6,NA,ASSYSERAYEQY
TRBJ2-7,TRBV27,NA,ASSLSPGGREQY
TRBJ2-7,TRBV28,NA,ASSTTGAYEQY
TRBJ2-7,TRBV6-1,TRBD1,ASSEAGTGFYEQY
TRBJ2-7,TRBV28,NA,ASSLQGGYEQY
TRBJ2-7,TRBV5-1,NA,ASEGSYEQY
TRBJ2-7,TRBV28,TRBD1,ASAGTAYEQY
TRBJ2-7,TRBV28,TRBD2,ASSFLAGAYEQY
TRBJ1-2,TRBV28,NA,ASRPLPAGGNGYT
TRBJ1-1,TRBV21-1,NA,ASSKAGGDSTQGIKCTEAF
TRBJ2-1,TRBV7-9,TRBD2,ASSLVGGNEQF
TRBJ2-7,TRBV6-1,NA,ASTPSSIYYEQY
TRBJ1-1,TRBV11-3,NA,ASSWGVNTEAF
TRBJ1-6,TRBV28,NA,ASSLTHFNSPLH
TRBJ2-7,TRBV28,TRBD1,ASSFPGGSEQY
TRBJ2-5,TRBV12-5,TRBD1,ASAFSTDRELQETQY
TRBJ2-5,TRBV7-9,TRBD2,ASSSSSSGKETQY
TRBJ1-1,TRBV28,NA,ASRSYRGTPEAF
TRBJ1-1,TRBV13,NA,ASSLAGVSAF
TRBJ1-4,TRBV28,NA,ASSYEGEKLF
TRBJ2-7,TRBV28,NA,ASSSFRQAIPYEQY
TRBJ2-6,TRBV5-1,NA,ASSLGVSSGANVLT
TRBJ2-7,TRBV28,NA,ASSPRLGYEQY
TRBJ1-4,TRBV6-1,NA,ALRGDEKLF
TRBJ2-1,TRBV6-1,TRBD2,ASSESPGAGGHNEQF
TRBJ1-1,TRBV7-9,NA,ASSPRLGTKAF
TRBJ2-7,TRBV19,NA,ASSIAPAYEQY
TRBJ2-7,TRBV19,NA,ASSISLHYEQY
TRBJ1-5,TRBV28,NA,ASSFWGVSNQPQH
TRBJ2-1,TRBV11-2,NA,ASSLSKFSYNEQF